These 10 T cell receptor beta chains were all obtained from the same sample, sequenced in a study of blood T cell repertoires in COVID-19. Repertoires were generated with immunoSEQ multiplex PCR, while TCRdb's copy carries only in-frame clones and drops some. In the table there are about 61,000 clones, almost 90% of which are singletons. Material for sequencing was peripheral blood. The receptors shown here come from a woman aged 50 to 65 with active or convalescent COVID-19.

The chain couples TRBV18 to TRBJ1-1, with a tentative D call TRBD1 (5 bases). The CDR3 sequence is 14 residues long. V lost 3 bases and J 1 base, leaving 9 bases between the germline ends. Germline assignment: CDR1 KGHSH and CDR2 LQKENI. In DNA, the CDR3 is TGTGCCAGCTCACCTCAGGGTCCGAACACTGAAGCTTTCTTT. This gives the protein CASSPQGPNTEAFF.

The V and J genes are TRBV7-9 and TRBJ1-2, with TRBD1 as a possible D gene (6 bases). Trimming took off 1 base at V and 8 bases at J, with 14 bases between the two ends. The CDR3 loop spans 14 amino acids. CDR1 is SEHNR, CDR2 FQNEAQ, per germline (reference sequence). The CDR3 region is CASSLDAGVRGYTF. CDR3 DNA: TGTGCCAGCAGCTTAGACGCAGGGGTCAGGGGCTACACCTTC.

This chain joins TRBV5-6 and TRBJ2-7; perhaps TRBD2 as D (6 bases). This CDR3 contains 12 residues. Germline lookup yields CDR1 SGHDT and CDR2 YYEEEE. V shed 4 bases and J shed 6 bases, with 11 bases lying between them. CDR3 protein: CASSRGLLEQYF. In nucleotides, the CDR3 is TGTGCCAGCAGCAGGGGACTCCTCGAGCAGTACTTC.

The chain couples TRBV5-6 to TRBJ2-1, with 8 bases identical to TRBD1. CDR1 and CDR2 (germline): SGHDT, YYEEEE. This CDR3 contains 17 residues. Losses at the gene ends were 0 bases for V and 8 bases for J; bases not matched to a gene: 13. The CDR3 loop reads CASSLVRGQGGWDEQFF. The CDR3, as DNA: TGTGCCAGCAGCTTGGTGCGAGGACAGGGAGGTTGGGATGAGCAGTTCTTC.

The V and J genes are TRBV30 and TRBJ2-3; D uncertain. Germline CDR1 reads GTSNPN; CDR2 reads SVGIG (reference sequence). Trimming removed 0 bases from V and 0 bases from J, with 7 bases in between. The CDR3 contains 14 residues. The CDR3 coding sequence is TGTGCCTGGAGTGTACCAGAAAGCACAGATACGCAGTATTTT. Its protein is CAWSVPESTDTQYF.

This rearrangement joins TRBV3-1 (or the pseudogene TRBV3-2) to TRBJ1-1; maybe TRBD1 (6 bases). In germline, CDR1 is LGHDT, CDR2 YNNKEL (reference sequence). This CDR3 has 17 residues. V was trimmed by 4 bases and J by 5 bases, leaving 23 bases between them. The CDR3 DNA reads TGTGCCAGCAGCCCCCCTGGCTACGTGGGGGGGCCAACTGAAGCTTTCTTT. It yields the protein CASSPPGYVGGPTEAFF.

V and J are TRBV19 and TRBJ1-1; 9 nucleotides agree with TRBD1. Germline trimming cut 7 bases from V and 7 bases from J; bases unmatched to any gene: 10. This CDR3 comprises 14 residues. CDR1 is LNHDA, CDR2 SQIVND, per germline (reference sequence). The CDR3 is CASTPGTGIFEAFF. The CDR3 DNA reads as TGTGCCAGTACCCCCGGGACAGGGATTTTTGAAGCTTTCTTT. Full variable domain (outside the CDR3, taken from reference TRBV19 and TRBJ1-1): DGGITQSPKYLFRKEGQNVTLSCEQNLNHDAMYWYRQDPGQGLRLIYYSQIVNDFQKGDIAEGYSVSREKKESFPLTVTSAQKNPTAFYLCASTPGTGIFEAFFGQGTRLTVV.

V is TRBV19 and J is TRBJ1-5; no clear D gene. The germline gives CDR1 LNHDA, CDR2 SQIVND (reference sequence). Trimming left V 11 bases short and J 0 bases short, with 11 bases between. The CDR3 extends over 13 amino acids. CDR3 DNA sequence: TGTGCCGCTGGCCAGTATAGCAATCAGCCCCAGCATTTT. Translated, it gives CAAGQYSNQPQHF.

The chain recombines TRBV27 with TRBJ2-1; D gene ambiguous. CDR3 length: 12 residues. Trimming shortened V by 2 bases and J by 5 bases, and 4 bases separated the two germline ends. Germline CDR1 reads MNHEY; CDR2 reads SMNVEV (reference sequence). The DNA of the CDR3 is TGTGCCAGCAGTTTACGGGACAATGAGCAGTTCTTC. Translating gives CASSLRDNEQFF.

This chain connects TRBV2 to TRBJ1-4, with TRBD1 matching over 7 bases. Germline V lookup: CDR1 SNHLY, CDR2 FYNNEI. J was trimmed by 6 bases and V by 1 base; bases with no gene match: 5. This CDR3 spans 15 amino acids. In DNA form, the CDR3 reads TGTGCCAGCAGTGAAGTGGGACAGCCTTATGAAAAACTGTTTTTT. Amino acids: CASSEVGQPYEKLFF.